A single sample is the source of the 26 T cell receptor beta chains below, sequenced in a study of shared clonotypes between healthy human individuals. Sequencing used immunoSEQ multiplex PCR; TCRdb keeps in-frame clones, though not all of them. The table shows 1 million to 1.3 million clones, with 75% to 80% occurring only once. Sequencing was done on a sample of memory CD4+ T cells from PBMCs. Subset reported: CD45RA-negative fraction. The receptor source for this set is a man between 18 and 29 years old in good health. Some clones in this sample may be carry-over from other donors' samples.

About this clone itself: A single base separates this from a much larger clone, so it may be a read error. This sample also contains other DNA sequences that code for the same CDR3. The chain carries TRBV6-5 and TRBJ2-1, with 7 bases aligning to TRBD1. The germline V gene has CDR1 MNHEY and CDR2 SVGAGI. CDR3 length: 15 amino acids. V dropped 2 bases and J dropped 5; count of bases not matched to a gene: 6. Here the CDR3 reads CASSYDGTANNEQFF. CDR3 coding DNA: TGTGCCAGCAGTTACGATGGGACAGCCAACAATGAGCAGTTCTTC.

This chain joins TRBV29-1 and TRBJ2-5; D is uncertain. The length of the CDR3 is 13 residues. V lost 0 bases and J lost 8, with 13 bases in between. Germline loops: CDR1 SQVTM, CDR2 ANQGSEA. In DNA form, the CDR3 reads TGCAGCGTTGAAGATTTAACCCGGCAAACCCAGTACTTC. The encoded protein is CSVEDLTRQTQYF.

The genes are TRBV2 and TRBJ2-7; 8 positions agree with TRBD2. This CDR3 is built from 13 residues. The trim removed 6 bases at V and 4 bases at J, leaving 5 bases unmatched. From germline, CDR1 is SNHLY and CDR2 FYNNEI. The CDR3: CASSVTSEYEQYF. The CDR3 DNA sequence: TGTGCCAGCAGCGTGACTAGCGAGTACGAGCAGTACTTC. Full variable domain (remainder filled in from reference TRBV2 and TRBJ2-7): EPEVTQTPSHQVTQMGQEVILRCVPISNHLYFYWYRQILGQKVEFLVSFYNNEISEKSEIFDDQFSVERPDGSNFTLKIRSTKLEDSAMYFCASSVTSEYEQYFGPGTRLTVT.

J is TRBJ1-3 and V is TRBV7-9; 8 nucleotides line up with TRBD1. Per germline, CDR1 SEHNR and CDR2 FQNEAQ (reference sequence). There are 15 residues in the CDR3. V lost 2 bases and J lost 1; bases outside the gene matches: 1. The CDR3 here is CASSLNRGSGNTIYF. CDR3 nucleotide sequence: TGTGCCAGCAGCTTAAACAGGGGGTCTGGAAACACCATATATTTT.

J is TRBJ2-1 and V is TRBV4-1; TRBD2 is a possible D gene (5 bases). Germline values: CDR1 MGHRA, CDR2 YSYEKL. Trimming took off 7 bases at V and 6 bases at J, with 16 bases between the two ends. CDR3 length: 14 residues. CDR3: CASTGLDWSNEQFF. The CDR3, as DNA: TGCGCCAGCACCGGACTCGACTGGTCCAATGAGCAGTTCTTC.

The chain joins TRBV29-1 to TRBJ1-1; D is perhaps TRBD1 (6 bases). Trimming cost V 3 bases and J 8 bases, with 13 bases left between them. This CDR3 is built from 12 residues. Germline V CDR1 and CDR2: SQVTM, ANQGSEA. The CDR3 spells CSVERGSPEAFF. The CDR3 bases are TGCAGCGTTGAGAGGGGGTCGCCAGAAGCTTTCTTT. Variable domain in full (rest from reference TRBV29-1 and TRBJ1-1): SAVISQKPSRDICQRGTSLTIQCQVDSQVTMMFWYRQQPGQSLTLIATANQGSEATYESGFVIDKFPISRPNLTFSTLTVSNMSPEDSSIYLCSVERGSPEAFFGQGTRLTVV.

The chain has TRBV10-1 and TRBJ2-7; D uncertain. The CDR3 covers 13 residues. Germline CDR1 reads WNHNN; CDR2 reads SYGVQD (reference sequence). V was cut by 3 bases and J by 0 bases, with 6 bases left in between. CDR3 sequence: CASSDLSSYEQYF. CDR3 coding DNA: TGCGCCAGCAGTGACTTGAGCTCCTACGAGCAGTACTTC.

This chain connects TRBV6-6 to TRBJ1-5, with D perhaps TRBD1 (6 bases). The CDR3 is 13 amino acids. V was cut by 5 bases and J by 7 bases, with 12 bases left in between. Germline-derived CDR1 and CDR2 are MNHNY and SVGAGI (reference sequence). The CDR3 bases are TGTGCCAGCAGTAGACAGGTCGGGCAGCCCCAGCATTTT. The encoded protein is CASSRQVGQPQHF.

The chain has TRBV29-1 and TRBJ2-5; TRBD1 or TRBD2 may be the D gene (5 bases each). Germline CDR1 reads SQVTM; CDR2 reads ANQGSEA. Trimming stripped 7 bases from V and 5 bases from J, with 11 bases between. CDR3 length: 11 residues. CDR3 sequence: CSGRGQETQYF. CDR3 coding DNA: TGCAGCGGCCGGGGCCAGGAGACCCAGTACTTC.

This rearrangement joins TRBV7-9 to TRBJ2-7; D perhaps matches TRBD2 (7 bases). V gave up 2 bases and J gave up 7 bases, with 15 bases separating them. The CDR3 extends over 14 amino acids. From germline, CDR1 is SEHNR and CDR2 FQNEAQ (reference sequence). The CDR3 DNA follows: TGTGCCAGCAGCTTATATAGGGGGGGCTCTGAGCAGTACTTC. Residues: CASSLYRGGSEQYF.

The V call is TRBV7-9, the J call TRBJ1-6; no firm D call. Trimming stripped 6 bases from V and 8 bases from J, with 5 bases between. The CDR3 runs 11 residues. The germline gives CDR1 SEHNR, CDR2 FQNEAQ (reference sequence). The CDR3 nucleotides read TGTGCCAGCAGTGACGATTCACCCCTCCACTTT. This codes for CASSDDSPLHF.

About this clone: This CDR3 is also generated by other DNA sequences in the sample. V is TRBV27 and J is TRBJ1-5; TRBD1 aligns across 8 bases. Germline V gene sequence: CDR1 MNHEY, CDR2 SMNVEV (reference sequence). The V segment lost 2 bases and the J segment 6 bases; nucleotides outside the gene matches: 3. The CDR3 is 14 amino acids. The CDR3 sequence is CASSLDRGGQPQHF. In nucleotides, the CDR3 is TGTGCCAGCAGTTTAGACAGGGGCGGTCAGCCCCAGCATTTT.

This chain links TRBV19 with TRBJ2-3; D is uncertain. V was clipped by 3 bases and J by 2 bases, with 3 bases between them. Germline CDR1 LNHDA, CDR2 SQIVND (reference sequence). This CDR3 is built from 12 residues. The CDR3 here is CASSIYTDTQYF. The CDR3, as DNA: TGTGCCAGTAGTATCTACACAGATACGCAGTATTTT.

The gene calls are TRBV2 and TRBJ2-2, with D hard to call. The CDR3 length is 13 residues. The germline V gene has CDR1 SNHLY and CDR2 FYNNEI. V was cut by 1 base and J by 6 bases, with 6 bases left in between. The CDR3 DNA sequence: TGTGCCAGCAGTGAAGTAGTCGCCGGGGAGCTGTTTTTT. Protein: CASSEVVAGELFF. The full variable domain, with the rest looked up from reference TRBV2 and TRBJ2-2, is EPEVTQTPSHQVTQMGQEVILRCVPISNHLYFYWYRQILGQKVEFLVSFYNNEISEKSEIFDDQFSVERPDGSNFTLKIRSTKLEDSAMYFCASSEVVAGELFFGEGSRLTVL.

This chain joins TRBV28 and TRBJ2-3; TRBD1 matches at 10 bases. V shed 4 bases, J shed 5 bases, and the junction held 9 bases outside the gene matches. Germline V gene sequence: CDR1 MDHEN, CDR2 SYDVKM. The CDR3 consists of 16 residues. CDR3 DNA sequence: TGTGCCAGCAGTTCCCCTCGGGACAGGGGTGGAGATACGCAGTATTTT. Residues: CASSSPRDRGGDTQYF.

In the case of this clone: A much more abundant neighbour one base away suggests this may be a read error. It is likely a read error, because the conserved phenylalanine at the end of the CDR3 is missing. V is TRBV18 and J is TRBJ2-7; TRBD1 aligns across 7 bases. The V segment lost 8 bases and the J segment 0 bases; nucleotides outside the gene matches: 4. The CDR3 length is 13 residues. CDR1 is KGHSH, CDR2 LQKENI, per germline. The CDR3: CASNWDSSYEQYL. CDR3 in DNA: TGTGCCAGCAACTGGGACAGCTCCTACGAGCAGTACCTC.

The chain carries TRBV4-2 and TRBJ2-2; a weak D match, TRBD1 (6 bases). This CDR3 has 16 residues. Germline CDR1 reads LGHNA; CDR2 reads YNFKEQ. V was cut by 1 base and J by 1 base, with 10 bases left in between. The CDR3 DNA is TGTGCCAGCAGCCAAGGGCACAGGGAGAACACCGGGGAGCTGTTTTTT. It specifies CASSQGHRENTGELFF.

The chain joins TRBV5-1 to TRBJ1-3; D is possibly TRBD1 (5 bases). Between the trimmed V and J ends, which lost 4 bases and 1 base, there was a span of 9 bases. The CDR3 covers 14 residues. Germline lookup yields CDR1 SGHRS and CDR2 YFSETQ. CDR3 amino acids: CASSTTVSGNTIYF. The DNA of the CDR3 is TGCGCCAGCAGCACGACAGTTTCTGGAAACACCATATATTTT.

The CDR3 bases are TGTGCCTGGAGTGTAGCGGGTATCTCCGAAAGCACAGATACGCAGTATTTT. Translation gives CAWSVAGISESTDTQYF. The V call is TRBV30, the J call TRBJ2-3; possible D gene TRBD2, 6 bases. The CDR3 covers 17 residues. V was trimmed by 0 bases and J by 0 bases, leaving 16 bases between them. Germline V gene lookup returns CDR1 GTSNPN and CDR2 SVGIG (reference sequence).

This clone was seen more than once but under ten times. Distinct nucleotide sequences in the sample also encode this CDR3. The chain carries TRBV5-6 and TRBJ1-1; D remains ambiguous. Trimming removed 0 bases at V and 6 bases at J, with 3 bases between. The CDR3 spans 11 residues. Germline CDR1 is SGHDT and CDR2 is YYEEEE. The CDR3, as DNA: TGTGCCAGCAGCTTGGAGTCTGAAGCTTTCTTT. Translating it yields CASSLESEAFF.

Here the CDR3 DNA reads TGTGCCAGCAGTGGAAGCGGGAAGGTCAACGAGCAGTACTTC. The encoded protein is CASSGSGKVNEQYF. The chain employs TRBV28 and TRBJ2-7; 7 nucleotides align to TRBD2. Germline CDR1 is MDHEN and CDR2 is SYDVKM. Unmatched junction bases numbered 9, after V lost 5 bases and J lost 5 bases. This CDR3 is built from 14 residues.

The genes are TRBV5-4 and TRBJ1-2, with D possibly matching TRBD1 (5 bases). Germline V gene lookup returns CDR1 SGHNT and CDR2 YYREEE (reference sequence). V was pared by 0 bases and J by 2 bases, with 11 bases between. This CDR3 contains 15 residues. The CDR3 coding sequence is TGTGCCAGCAGCTTGGGGCAGGGTTTAAACTATGGCTACACCTTC. Translated: CASSLGQGLNYGYTF.

This chain links TRBV28 with TRBJ1-1, with a possible D match to TRBD1 (6 bases). The V end lost 1 base, the J end lost 11 bases, and 14 bases lay between the germline ends. Germline lookup yields CDR1 MDHEN and CDR2 SYDVKM. CDR3 size: 13 residues. CDR3 region: CASSLYSPGAAFF. CDR3 DNA: TGTGCCAGCAGTTTATACTCGCCAGGGGCTGCTTTCTTT.

This clone was detected only a few times. This chain joins TRBV19 and TRBJ1-3; no clear D gene. Trimming cost V 5 bases and J 2 bases, with 13 bases left between them. CDR3 size: 15 residues. The V gene's germline CDR1 is LNHDA and CDR2 SQIVND (reference sequence). The CDR3 reads CASSLPPRAGNTIYF. CDR3 bases: TGTGCCAGTAGTCTACCCCCAAGGGCTGGAAACACCATATATTTT.

V gene TRBV5-1 combines with J gene TRBJ2-3, with TRBD2 matching 10 bases. Unmatched junction bases numbered 11, after V lost 8 bases and J lost 2 bases. Germline V gives CDR1 SGHRS, CDR2 YFSETQ. The CDR3 has 16 residues. CDR3 residues: CASSPLTSGYTDTQYF. As DNA, the CDR3 is TGCGCCAGTAGCCCCCTGACTAGCGGGTACACAGATACGCAGTATTTT.

Comments on this clone: A much larger clone differs by one base, so this may be a read error. CDR3 sequence reads: CASSSGTQETQYF. CDR3 bases: TGTGCCAGCAGTTCAGGGACTCAAGAGACCCAGTACTTC. This chain joins TRBV2 and TRBJ2-5; a weak D match, TRBD2 (6 bases). The CDR3 length is 13 residues. With 5 bases removed from V and 2 bases from J, the gap between germline ends came to 9 bases. The V gene's germline CDR1 is SNHLY and CDR2 FYNNEI.